Presented here are 21 T cell receptor beta chains from one specimen sequenced in a study of cytomegalovirus exposure and HLA in healthy donors. 13 Jbeta primers and 60 Vbeta primers were used for the PCR. Assay used: immunoSEQ multiplex PCR; TCRdb lists only in-frame clones, some missing. The sample yields 150,000 to 200,000 clones, just over 75% seen once. The sample comprised PBMCs. Every receptor here comes from a man in his forties in good health and CMV-seronegative.

This chain joins TRBV7-9 and TRBJ2-1; 9 nucleotides align to TRBD2. The CDR3 extends over 17 amino acids. The germline V gene has CDR1 SEHNR and CDR2 FQNEAQ (reference sequence). V gave up 5 bases and J gave up 5 bases; unmatched junction bases: 13. The CDR3 loop is CASSPRGSGSFDNEQFF. DNA of the CDR3: TGTGCCAGCAGCCCCCGTGGTAGCGGGAGCTTCGACAATGAGCAGTTCTTC.

This chain connects TRBV6-1 to TRBJ2-3, with no clear D. The CDR3 is 13 amino acids. Germline values: CDR1 MNHNS, CDR2 SASEGT. V was pared by 7 bases and J by 0 bases, with 8 bases between. Here the CDR3 DNA reads TGTGCCAGCACTCTATTAAGCACAGATACGCAGTATTTT. Translated: CASTLLSTDTQYF.

There are a few counts of this clone. This sequence joins TRBV5-1 and TRBJ2-2, with TRBD1 matching 9 bases. CDR3 size: 15 residues. Germline V lookup: CDR1 SGHRS, CDR2 YFSETQ. J lost 2 bases, V lost 3 bases, and 2 bases had no gene match. The CDR3 bases are TGCGCCAGCAGCTCGGGACAGGGTAACACCGGGGAGCTGTTTTTT. Amino acids: CASSSGQGNTGELFF.

The V gene is TRBV25-1, the J gene TRBJ2-1, with TRBD1 as a possible D gene (6 bases). The CDR3 contains 12 residues. Trimming removed 7 bases from V and 9 bases from J, with 13 bases in between. Germline CDR1 MGHDK, CDR2 SYGVNS. As DNA, the CDR3 is TGTGCCAGCACCCAGGCAGGGGTTGAGCAGTTCTTC. It specifies CASTQAGVEQFF.

A remark on this clone: Other nucleotide sequences in the sample specify the same CDR3. V and J are TRBV18 and TRBJ1-4; 10 nucleotides line up with TRBD1. From germline, CDR1 is KGHSH and CDR2 LQKENI. The CDR3 contains 14 residues. J gave up 5 bases and V 3 bases, and 0 bases lay outside the gene matches. In DNA form, the CDR3 reads TGTGCCAGCTCACCGGGACAGGGGAATGAAAAACTGTTTTTT. It encodes CASSPGQGNEKLFF.

V usage is TRBV5-8 and J usage is TRBJ1-5; D is unclear. The germline V and J ends were trimmed by 4 bases and 11 bases, with 25 bases remaining between them. Per the germline V gene, CDR1 is SGHTS and CDR2 is YDEGEE. The CDR3 totals 16 residues. CDR3 region: CASSIGTGSGLWAQHF. The CDR3 bases are TGTGCCAGCAGCATCGGCACCGGGTCCGGGTTATGGGCCCAGCATTTT.

The chain uses TRBV27 and TRBJ2-3; TRBD2 aligns across 8 bases. This CDR3 is 13 amino acids long. Germline trimming cut 8 bases from V and 4 bases from J; bases unmatched to any gene: 5. The germline gives CDR1 MNHEY, CDR2 SMNVEV (reference sequence). CDR3 sequence (DNA): TGTGCCAGCTCCGGGAGGGCCCCAGATACGCAGTATTTT. The encoded protein is CASSGRAPDTQYF.

In its sample, this clone was seen once. The CDR3 loop is CASSIRGSGSNEQFF. As DNA, the CDR3 is TGTGCCAGTAGTATAAGGGGTAGCGGGAGTAATGAGCAGTTCTTC. The J gene is TRBJ2-1, the V gene TRBV19; the match to TRBD2 covers 9 bases. V was clipped by 2 bases and J by 7 bases; unmatched bases: 6. Germline CDR1 reads LNHDA; CDR2 reads SQIVND (reference sequence). CDR3 size: 15 residues.

J is TRBJ1-2 and V is TRBV6-6, with D unresolved. Per the germline V gene, CDR1 is MNHNY and CDR2 is SVGAGI (reference sequence). CDR3 length equals 15 residues. Trimming removed 6 bases from V and 3 bases from J, with 17 bases in between. The CDR3 loop is CASRPEEQMDYGYTF. The CDR3, as DNA: TGTGCCAGCAGGCCCGAGGAGCAGATGGACTATGGCTACACCTTC.

The rearrangement uses TRBV10-3 and TRBJ1-2, with D possibly TRBD1 on 6 matching bases. CDR3 length: 14 amino acids. V gave up 9 bases and J gave up 1 base, with 15 bases separating them. Germline assignment: CDR1 ENHRY and CDR2 SYGVKD. The CDR3 here is CAITTGPRNYGYTF. CDR3 DNA sequence: TGTGCCATAACTACAGGGCCCCGTAACTATGGCTACACCTTC.

V is TRBV5-1 and J is TRBJ2-5; D not certain. The CDR3 sequence is 14 residues long. V was trimmed by 4 bases and J by 2 bases, leaving 12 bases between them. Germline V gives CDR1 SGHRS, CDR2 YFSETQ. DNA for the CDR3: TGCGCCAGCAGCCCCCGTCTACTGCAAGAGACCCAGTACTTC. It is translated as CASSPRLLQETQYF.

CDR3 in amino acids: CASSPLAHEQYF. The CDR3 coding sequence is TGTGCCAGCTCACCGCTAGCGCACGAGCAGTACTTC. The chain links TRBV18 to TRBJ2-7; D is possibly TRBD2 (6 bases). CDR1 is KGHSH, CDR2 LQKENI, per germline. The CDR3 totals 12 residues. The V end lost 3 bases, the J end lost 5 bases, and 8 bases lay between the germline ends.

This clone occurred a few times. V usage is TRBV30 and J usage is TRBJ1-5; 9 nucleotides align to TRBD1. CDR1 and CDR2 from the germline V gene are GTSNPN and SVGIG (reference sequence). Trimming took 5 bases from V and 4 from J; bases not matched to a gene: 0. CDR3 length: 12 residues. CDR3 bases: TGTGCCTGGGGGACAGGGAATCAGCCCCAGCATTTT. Amino acid sequence: CAWGTGNQPQHF.

The chain uses TRBV5-1 and TRBJ2-1; D unresolved. Between the trimmed V and J ends, which lost 7 bases and 6 bases, there was a span of 20 bases. This CDR3 has 15 residues. Germline CDR1 reads SGHRS; CDR2 reads YFSETQ. The DNA of the CDR3 is TGCGCCAGCTATGAGTCCAGCGATAAATCCAATGAGCAGTTCTTC. This codes for CASYESSDKSNEQFF.

This clone occurred once. CDR3 loop: CASSTDRAGEQFF. The DNA for the CDR3 is TGCGCCAGCAGCACGGACAGGGCCGGTGAGCAGTTCTTC. The V call is TRBV10-2, the J call TRBJ2-1; 8 bases are a match to TRBD1. The CDR3 runs 13 residues. J gave up 9 bases and V 6 bases, and 7 bases lay outside the gene matches. The germline gives CDR1 WSHSY, CDR2 SAAADI.

In this sample, this clone turned up once. V gene TRBV30 combines with J gene TRBJ2-1; 7 bases agree with TRBD2. Trimming cost V 1 base and J 10 bases; bases outside gene matches: 7. CDR3 size: 13 residues. The germline CDR1 and CDR2 sequences are GTSNPN and SVGIG (reference sequence). The CDR3 loop is CAWSGWRESEQFF. The DNA for the CDR3 is TGTGCCTGGAGTGGGTGGCGGGAGAGCGAGCAGTTCTTC.

This chain joins TRBV19 and TRBJ2-3, with 8 bases aligning to TRBD1. CDR1 is LNHDA and CDR2 is SQIVND in the germline V gene (reference sequence). V lost 2 bases, J lost 3 bases, and 10 bases stayed unmatched. The CDR3 sequence is 17 residues long. This CDR3 reads CASSILTTGENTDTQYF. In nucleotides, the CDR3 is TGTGCCAGTAGTATACTCACGACAGGGGAGAATACAGATACGCAGTATTTT.

The CDR3 loop is CASSLPDRGYARTGELFF. The CDR3 bases are TGTGCCAGCAGCTTACCGGACAGGGGATATGCAAGAACCGGGGAGCTGTTTTTT. The genes are TRBV7-2 and TRBJ2-2; 9 bases are a match to TRBD1. The CDR3 has 18 residues. Germline CDR1 is SGHTA and CDR2 is FQGNSA. Trimming cost V 2 bases and J 5 bases; bases outside gene matches: 12.

The chain has TRBV18 and TRBJ2-3; a possible D gene is TRBD1 (5 bases). The CDR3 has 15 residues. The germline gives CDR1 KGHSH, CDR2 LQKENI. Between the trimmed V and J ends, which lost 2 bases and 4 bases, there was a span of 13 bases. Here the CDR3 DNA reads TGTGCCAGCTCACCAGGGGCCCATTGGGCAGATACGCAGTATTTT. It yields the protein CASSPGAHWADTQYF.

The chain links TRBV10-3 to TRBJ2-6, with 11 nucleotides matching TRBD1. V was clipped by 8 bases and J by 1 base; unmatched bases: 7. CDR1 is ENHRY and CDR2 is SYGVKD in the germline V gene. The CDR3 is 17 amino acids. The CDR3 protein is CAIGPGTGGSGANVLTF. In DNA form, the CDR3 reads TGTGCCATCGGGCCCGGGACAGGGGGTTCTGGGGCCAACGTCCTGACTTTC.

This clone was seen only a few times. The chain is built from TRBV7-9 and TRBJ1-2, with TRBD1 matching over 10 bases. Losses at the gene ends were 5 bases for V and 3 bases for J; bases not matched to a gene: 3. The length of the CDR3 is 14 residues. Germline V CDR1 and CDR2: SEHNR, FQNEAQ (reference sequence). CDR3 sequence (DNA): TGTGCCAGCAGCCGACAGGGGGCGGACTATGGCTACACCTTC. It encodes CASSRQGADYGYTF. Using reference TRBV7-9 and TRBJ1-2 for the parts outside the CDR3, the full variable domain is DTGVSQNPRHKITKRGQNVTFRCDPISEHNRLYWYRQTLGQGPEFLTYFQNEAQLEKSRLLSDRFSAERPKGSFSTLEIQRTEQGDSAMYLCASSRQGADYGYTFGSGTRLTVV.